This T cell receptor beta chain was recorded in a study of neoadjuvant nivolumab and ipilimumab in lung cancer. Study results and caveats: Only a single major-pathologic-response sample was available for clonality analysis. From pretherapy to surgery, tumor richness and clonality rose with dual therapy. Resected tumors had greater TCR richness and clonality than uninvolved lung. Pretherapy blood TCR richness correlated positively with resected tumor richness.

Some clones are missing from TCRdb's copy, which holds only in-frame ones; the method was immunoSEQ multiplex PCR. The table shows more than 3,000 clones, with about nine tenths occurring only once. This clone came up once. The antigen is undetermined. This receptor was identified in an adult with non-small cell lung cancer. Sequences were derived from tumor tissue, sampled after neoadjuvant nivolumab, alone or with ipilimumab, at or shortly before surgery.

The CDR3 region is CASSYLRHNQPQHF. CDR3 DNA: TGTGCCAGCAGTTACTTACGGCACAATCAGCCCCAGCATTTT. The V call is TRBV6-6, the J call TRBJ1-5; no clear D. Germline assignment: CDR1 MNHNY and CDR2 SVGAGI (reference sequence). V lost 1 base and J lost 3, with 7 bases in between. This CDR3 spans 14 amino acids.